This passage covers 21 T cell receptor beta chains from one sample sequenced in a study of CD8+ T cells in alopecia areata. Investigators isolated RNA and reverse transcribed it into cDNA to act as the sequencing template. Data came from immunoSEQ multiplex PCR; TCRdb stores just in-frame clones and leaves some out. The sample gives approximately 110,000 clones, about 59% of which show up once; over 9% is in the top ten. Specified treatment: oral pan-JAK inhibitor, 5-10 mg twice daily. The starting material was CD8+ T cells sorted from blood, obtained at week 24, from a patient treated with tofacitinib. These receptors all stem from a human donor with alopecia areata.

The V and J genes are TRBV7-8 and TRBJ2-3; either TRBD1 or TRBD2 may supply D (5 bases each). Trimming cost V 11 bases and J 8 bases, with 17 bases left between them. The CDR3 is 12 residues long. Germline V gives CDR1 SGHVS, CDR2 FQNEAQ. The CDR3 spells CAAAGVGRTQYF. The CDR3 DNA reads TGTGCCGCCGCCGGGGTGGGGCGTACGCAGTATTTT.

The V call is TRBV7-6, the J call TRBJ2-7, with TRBD1 matching 7 bases. This CDR3 region has 16 residues. CDR1 and CDR2 (germline): SGHVS, FNYEAQ. V gave up 4 bases and J gave up 2 bases; unmatched junction bases: 11. The chain's CDR3 is CASSSPVTGTPYEQYF. CDR3 nucleotides: TGTGCCAGCAGCTCCCCCGTGACAGGGACGCCCTACGAGCAGTACTTC.

The rearrangement uses TRBV7-2 and TRBJ1-6; D might be TRBD1 (6 bases). CDR3 length: 16 residues. V gave up 5 bases and J gave up 6 bases, with 17 bases separating them. Germline V lookup: CDR1 SGHTA, CDR2 FQGNSA. The DNA for the CDR3 is TGTGCCAGCAGCCCGTCAGCAGGGGTCGGTAATTCACCCCTCCACTTT. This sequence encodes CASSPSAGVGNSPLHF.

The V gene is TRBV7-8, the J gene TRBJ1-5; a possible D gene is TRBD1 (5 bases). CDR1 and CDR2 from the germline V gene are SGHVS and FQNEAQ. The CDR3 has 16 amino acids. With 2 bases removed from V and 4 bases from J, the gap between germline ends came to 15 bases. CDR3 in DNA: TGTGCCAGCAGCTTATACCTCCAGGGAGGGAATCAGCCCCAGCATTTT. This translates into CASSLYLQGGNQPQHF.

In its sample, this clone was seen a few times. This chain links TRBV7-9 with TRBJ2-7; either TRBD1 or TRBD2 may supply D (6 bases each). Germline CDR1 is SEHNR and CDR2 is FQNEAQ (reference sequence). The V end lost 5 bases, the J end lost 2 bases, and 13 bases lay between the germline ends. CDR3 size: 14 residues. Here the CDR3 DNA reads TGTGCCAGCAGCATGACCGGGGGCCCCTACGAGCAGTACTTC. This codes for CASSMTGGPYEQYF. The full variable domain, in which reference TRBV7-9 and TRBJ2-7 provide the parts outside the CDR3, is DTGVSQNPRHKITKRGQNVTFRCDPISEHNRLYWYRQTLGQGPEFLTYFQNEAQLEKSRLLSDRFSAERPKGSFSTLEIQRTEQGDSAMYLCASSMTGGPYEQYFGPGTRLTVT.

The V call is TRBV7-9, the J call TRBJ2-3; no reliable D call. With 4 bases removed from V and 5 bases from J, the gap between germline ends came to 19 bases. There are 16 residues in the CDR3. Germline V gene sequence: CDR1 SEHNR, CDR2 FQNEAQ (reference sequence). CDR3 DNA: TGTGCCAGCAGCTCCCCCGCCCAGGCGGCGCAAGATACGCAGTATTTT. Its protein product is CASSSPAQAAQDTQYF.

This clone was found many times. This chain links TRBV5-5 with TRBJ2-5, with TRBD1 matching 7 bases. In germline, CDR1 is SGHKS, CDR2 YYEKEE (reference sequence). V was clipped by 2 bases and J by 2 bases; unmatched bases: 9. The CDR3 has 16 amino acids. In DNA, the CDR3 is TGTGCCAGCAGCTTCGGACAGGCGTATAATCAAGAGACCCAGTACTTC. It is translated as CASSFGQAYNQETQYF.

The chain is built from TRBV30 and TRBJ2-1; D is uncertain. The CDR3 runs 12 residues. Trimming removed 0 bases from V and 8 bases from J, with 8 bases in between. From germline, CDR1 is GTSNPN and CDR2 SVGIG (reference sequence). This CDR3 is CAWSVQPDEQFF. The CDR3 bases are TGTGCCTGGAGTGTACAGCCGGATGAGCAGTTCTTC.

Worth noting for this clone: The same CDR3 arises from other DNA sequences in this sample as well. The chain couples TRBV7-9 to TRBJ2-7; D remains unclear. The CDR3 contains 13 residues. CDR1 SEHNR and CDR2 FQNEAQ come from the germline V gene (reference sequence). V lost 5 bases, J lost 4 bases, and 12 bases lay in between. The CDR3 sequence is CASSPPGGYEQYF. CDR3 in DNA: TGTGCCAGCAGCCCCCCGGGCGGTTACGAGCAGTACTTC.

The genes are TRBV9 and TRBJ2-6; D is unclear. V lost 3 bases and J lost 2, with 12 bases in between. This CDR3 has 16 residues. CDR1 is SGDLS, CDR2 YYNGEE, per germline. The CDR3 sequence is CASSAEWVTGANVLTF. The CDR3 DNA is TGTGCCAGCAGCGCCGAATGGGTGACTGGGGCCAACGTCCTGACTTTC.

This clone was counted a few times. J is TRBJ2-3 and V is TRBV6-6, with D uncertain. The CDR3 sequence is 13 residues long. Trimming removed 7 bases at V and 0 bases at J, with 8 bases between. Looked up from germline, CDR1 is MNHNY and CDR2 is SVGAGI (reference sequence). The CDR3 sequence is CASMWASTDTQYF. In DNA, the CDR3 is TGTGCCAGCATGTGGGCTAGCACAGATACGCAGTATTTT.

This rearrangement joins TRBV4-3 to TRBJ1-1, with D perhaps TRBD1 (5 bases). Germline CDR1 is LGHNA and CDR2 is YSLEER. V was trimmed by 1 base and J by 1 base, leaving 7 bases between them. This CDR3 spans 14 amino acids. DNA of the CDR3: TGCGCCAGCAGCCAAGTAGGGGAGAACACTGAAGCTTTCTTT. Translation: CASSQVGENTEAFF.

The chain has TRBV9 and TRBJ2-7; perhaps TRBD1 as D (6 bases). The CDR3 runs 15 residues. Looked up from germline, CDR1 is SGDLS and CDR2 is YYNGEE. V shed 0 bases and J shed 3 bases, with 13 bases lying between them. This CDR3 reads CASSVEGQSNYEQYF. DNA of the CDR3: TGTGCCAGCAGCGTAGAAGGACAGTCAAACTACGAGCAGTACTTC.

V usage is TRBV7-9 and J usage is TRBJ1-6, with 7 positions matching TRBD1. The CDR3 loop spans 16 amino acids. The germline CDR1 and CDR2 sequences are SEHNR and FQNEAQ (reference sequence). J gave up 7 bases and V 5 bases, and 11 bases lay outside the gene matches. The CDR3 reads CASSSTTGVKNSPLHF. In DNA form, the CDR3 reads TGTGCCAGCAGCAGTACTACAGGGGTGAAGAATTCACCCCTCCACTTT.

This clone was observed a handful of times. The chain carries TRBV4-3 and TRBJ1-3; TRBD1 is a possible D gene (6 bases). There are 17 residues in the CDR3. Per germline, CDR1 LGHNA and CDR2 YSLEER. V was pared by 1 base and J by 4 bases, with 17 bases between. The CDR3 protein is CASSQVIGRGEGNTIYF. In DNA form, the CDR3 reads TGCGCCAGCAGCCAAGTCATAGGCAGGGGAGAAGGAAACACCATATATTTT.

V is TRBV7-9 and J is TRBJ2-7; 9 nucleotides match TRBD1. The CDR3 loop spans 15 amino acids. From germline, CDR1 is SEHNR and CDR2 FQNEAQ (reference sequence). J gave up 2 bases and V 6 bases, and 8 bases lay outside the gene matches. Here the CDR3 reads CASSFSGTGTYEQYF. The CDR3 DNA reads TGTGCCAGCAGTTTTTCCGGGACAGGGACCTACGAGCAGTACTTC.

This clone was seen more than once but under ten times. The gene calls are TRBV5-4 and TRBJ1-2; D perhaps matches TRBD1 (5 bases). The germline CDR1 and CDR2 sequences are SGHNT and YYREEE (reference sequence). The CDR3 runs to 12 residues. V lost 7 bases, J lost 2 bases, and 9 bases lay in between. The CDR3 DNA sequence: TGTGCCAGCGCCAGGGAGAACTATGGCTACACCTTC. The encoded protein is CASARENYGYTF.

This sequence joins TRBV11-2 and TRBJ2-1; D may be TRBD2 (6 bases). V dropped 1 base and J dropped 4 bases, with 14 bases sitting between them. CDR1 and CDR2 (germline): SGHAT, FQNNGV. This CDR3 is 16 amino acids long. The CDR3 protein is CASSLGGTGFYNEQFF. For the CDR3, the DNA is TGTGCCAGCAGCTTAGGCGGGACTGGTTTTTACAATGAGCAGTTCTTC. Variable domain in full (rest from reference TRBV11-2 and TRBJ2-1): EAGVAQSPRYKIIEKRQSVAFWCNPISGHATLYWYQQILGQGPKLLIQFQNNGVVDDSQLPKDRFSAERLKGVDSTLKIQPAKLEDSAVYLCASSLGGTGFYNEQFFGPGTRLTVL.

V is TRBV9 and J is TRBJ2-5, with TRBD2 matching 10 bases. Germline V gene sequence: CDR1 SGDLS, CDR2 YYNGEE. This CDR3 is 14 amino acids long. The trim removed 5 bases at V and 2 bases at J, leaving 3 bases unmatched. DNA for the CDR3: TGTGCCAGCAGTACTAGCGGGGTACAAGAGACCCAGTACTTC. Translating gives CASSTSGVQETQYF.

The sample holds one count of this clone. The chain joins TRBV27 to TRBJ1-6; D uncertain. With 4 bases removed from V and 10 bases from J, the gap between germline ends came to 11 bases. Looked up from germline, CDR1 is MNHEY and CDR2 is SMNVEV (reference sequence). This CDR3 contains 13 residues. DNA for the CDR3: TGTGCCAGCAGTTCTCCCCGTGGGTCACCCCTCCACTTT. It codes for CASSSPRGSPLHF.

On this clone itself: The same CDR3 arises from other DNA sequences in this sample as well. The chain employs TRBV6-5 and TRBJ2-7; no firm D call. With 2 bases removed from V and 5 bases from J, the gap between germline ends came to 7 bases. The CDR3 is 12 amino acids. CDR1 and CDR2 from the germline V gene are MNHEY and SVGAGI. This CDR3 is CASSYPDHEQYF. As DNA, the CDR3 is TGTGCCAGCAGTTACCCTGATCACGAGCAGTACTTC.